Listed below are T cell receptor beta chains from one sample, sequenced in a study of blood T cells in healthy people across ages. TCRdb reprocessed the 5' RACE reads via MiXCR and lists one record per CDR3 protein. The sample shows about 1.5 million distinct CDR3 sequences, approximately 42% of them seen only once. Specimen: blood. The receptors derive from a woman between 18 and 30 years old in good health. Each CDR3 is given with its conserved first and last residue. D genes are given only for firm matches. Size is stated for part of the rows, as once, few or many counts, or as a class when the clone is expanded.

>TRBD1|NA|TRBV10-2|TRBJ1-5
CASRDRNSNQPQHF
TGCGCCAGCAGGGACAGGAATAGCAATCAGCCCCAGCATTTT
>TRBD1|few|TRBV25-1|TRBJ1-3
CASSAPPGQGAGNTIYF
TGTGCCAGCAGTGCCCCACCAGGACAGGGAGCTGGAAACACCATATATTTT
>TRBD1|few|TRBV20-1|TRBJ1-5
CSATEGQVNQPQHF
TGCAGTGCTACAGAGGGACAGGTTAATCAGCCCCAGCATTTT
>NA|NA|TRBV20-1|TRBJ2-4
CSARDIRAVAKNIQYF
TGCAGTGCTAGAGATATCCGGGCGGTAGCCAAAAACATTCAGTACTTC
>NA|NA|TRBV28|TRBJ1-4
CASSTAGTTNEKLFF
TGTGCCAGCAGTACCGCTGGCACCACTAATGAAAAACTGTTTTTT
>NA|NA|TRBV7-2|TRBJ2-5
CAGSQSGGFNEQYF
TGTGCCGGCAGCCAATCTGGGGGGTTCAATGAGCAGTACTTC
>NA|NA|TRBV3-1|TRBJ2-7
CASSPVTGWTYEQYF
TGTGCCAGCAGCCCTGTTACAGGGTGGACATACGAGCAGTACTTC
>TRBD2|few|TRBV4-1|TRBJ2-3
CASSPPLAGGPTDTQYF
TGCGCCAGCAGTCCGCCCTTAGCGGGGGGACCCACAGATACGCAGTATTTT
>NA|few|TRBV14|TRBJ2-5
CASSKRSGTQETQYF
TGTGCCAGCAGCAAACGTTCCGGGACCCAAGAGACCCAGTACTTC
>NA|few|TRBV2|TRBJ2-7
CASSEPGVSEQYF
TGTGCCAGCAGTGAACCAGGGGTATCCGAGCAGTACTTC
>NA|few|TRBV5-1|TRBJ2-3
CASSEVGRNTDTQYF
TGCGCCAGCAGTGAAGTGGGACGAAACACAGATACGCAGTATTTT
>TRBD1|NA|TRBV6-5|TRBJ2-3
CASNHWTGSGTDTQYF
TGTGCCAGCAACCACTGGACAGGGTCGGGGACAGATACGCAGTATTTT
>NA|NA|TRBV20-1|TRBJ2-7
CSARDVRDNSYEQYF
TGCAGTGCTAGAGATGTCCGAGACAACTCCTACGAGCAGTACTTC
>TRBD2|many|TRBV7-2|TRBJ2-4
CASSLAGLAGGGNIQYF
TGTGCCAGCAGCTTAGCGGGGCTAGCGGGAGGTGGAAACATTCAGTACTTC
>NA|NA|TRBV7-9|TRBJ2-3
CASHQREFSVGTQYF
TGTGCCAGCCATCAACGGGAGTTTAGTGTCGGTACGCAGTATTTT
>NA|NA|TRBV20-1|TRBJ2-3
CSAPLPGGPDTQYF
TGCAGTGCTCCATTGCCGGGGGGCCCAGATACGCAGTATTTT
>TRBD2|many|TRBV12-3/TRBV12-4|TRBJ2-3
CASRPSGGDTQYF
TGTGCCAGCAGGCCGAGCGGGGGAGATACGCAGTATTTT
>NA|once|TRBV7-9|TRBJ1-1
CASSPQGLEAFF
TGTGCCAGCAGCCCCCAGGGGCTTGAAGCTTTCTTT
>NA|few|TRBV29-1|TRBJ2-1
CSVEDDGRGGYNEQFF
TGCAGCGTTGAAGATGATGGGCGGGGAGGTTATAATGAGCAGTTCTTC
>NA|few|TRBV12-3/TRBV12-4|TRBJ1-2
CASSLHLSYGYTF
TGTGCCAGCAGTTTACACCTTTCCTATGGCTACACCTTC
>TRBD1|few|TRBV10-3|TRBJ2-5
CAIRGPGGQETQYF
TGTGCCATCAGAGGGCCAGGGGGCCAAGAGACCCAGTACTTC
>NA|NA|TRBV3-1|TRBJ2-2
CASSRGAGELFF
TGTGCCAGCAGCCGCGGGGCCGGGGAGCTGTTTTTT
>TRBD1|many|TRBV11-3|TRBJ2-1
CASSSGTGRYNEQFF
TGTGCCAGCAGCTCCGGGACAGGGCGCTACAATGAGCAGTTCTTC
>NA|NA|TRBV2|TRBJ2-1
CASAMSYNEQFF
TGTGCCAGTGCGATGTCCTACAATGAGCAGTTCTTC
>NA|NA|TRBV6-1|TRBJ1-5
CASSLQGGGDQPQHF
TGTGCCAGCAGCCTCCAGGGTGGTGGAGATCAGCCCCAGCATTTT
>NA|few|TRBV6-1|TRBJ2-1
CASRNLGGVHEQFF
TGTGCCAGCAGAAACCTAGGGGGGGTACATGAGCAGTTCTTC
>NA|NA|TRBV2|TRBJ2-5
CASSEADIQGQYF
TGTGCCAGCAGTGAAGCGGATATACAGGGACAGTACTTC
>NA|NA|TRBV6-5|TRBJ2-3
CASSYMWVSSTDTQYF
TGTGCCAGCAGTTACATGTGGGTATCGAGCACAGATACGCAGTATTTT